A single sample gave rise to the 13 T cell receptor beta chains below, sequenced in a study of blood T cell repertoires in COVID-19. Using immunoSEQ multiplex PCR, the repertoire was profiled, and TCRdb retains in-frame clones only, with some absent. The repertoire holds tens of thousands of clones, with roughly 91% as singletons. The sequencing input was peripheral blood. The receptors derive from a man aged 65-85 years with acute or convalescent COVID-19.

The chain couples TRBV9 to TRBJ2-1; 11 bases are a match to TRBD2. The germline gives CDR1 SGDLS, CDR2 YYNGEE. The CDR3 runs to 15 residues. After removal of 3 bases from V and 10 bases from J, the junction contained 9 bases not matched to a gene. The chain's CDR3 is CASSALAGARSEQFF. The CDR3 DNA follows: TGTGCCAGCAGCGCACTAGCGGGGGCCCGTTCGGAGCAGTTCTTC.

This chain uses TRBV11-3 with TRBJ2-7; D is undetermined. The germline V and J ends were trimmed by 0 bases and 0 bases, with 12 bases remaining between them. Germline lookup yields CDR1 SGHNT and CDR2 YENEEA. This CDR3 comprises 16 residues. CDR3 nucleotides: TGTGCCAGCAGCTTAGATCGAGACACGAGCTCCTACGAGCAGTACTTC. It is translated as CASSLDRDTSSYEQYF.

This chain joins TRBV15 and TRBJ1-5, with 10 nucleotides matching TRBD1. CDR3 length: 17 residues. The germline V gene has CDR1 LNHNV and CDR2 YYDKDF (reference sequence). Losses at the gene ends were 3 bases for V and 0 bases for J; bases not matched to a gene: 5. CDR3 region: CATSRDRGVISNQPQHF. In DNA, the CDR3 is TGTGCCACCAGCAGGGACAGGGGGGTTATTAGCAATCAGCCCCAGCATTTT.

The rearrangement uses TRBV2 and TRBJ2-3; 10 positions agree with TRBD1. The ends lost 6 bases at V and 4 bases at J; junction bases unmatched: 10. The CDR3 runs 16 residues. Per the germline V gene, CDR1 is SNHLY and CDR2 is FYNNEI. The CDR3 DNA follows: TGTGCCAGCAGGGGCAGAAGGACAGGGGGGGCAGATACGCAGTATTTT. It is translated as CASRGRRTGGADTQYF.

The chain employs TRBV5-1 and TRBJ2-1; the match to TRBD1 covers 7 bases. Germline V gene sequence: CDR1 SGHRS, CDR2 YFSETQ. Losses at the gene ends were 3 bases for V and 0 bases for J; bases not matched to a gene: 3. There are 15 residues in the CDR3. CDR3 DNA sequence: TGCGCCAGCAGCTCAGGGACAGTCTCCTACAATGAGCAGTTCTTC. Its protein is CASSSGTVSYNEQFF.

J is TRBJ1-2 and V is TRBV12-3 or TRBV12-4, with 7 bases identical to TRBD1. The CDR3 length is 13 residues. J gave up 4 bases and V 6 bases, and 5 bases lay outside the gene matches. CDR3 sequence reads: CASSQTGAYGYTF. The CDR3 nucleotides are TGTGCCAGCAGCCAAACAGGGGCCTATGGCTACACCTTC.

For this clone: The germline gene is not matched at one end of the junction; a read error may be the cause. This rearrangement joins TRBV6-1 to TRBJ1-1, with 10 positions matching TRBD1. This CDR3 spans 14 amino acids. Germline assignment: CDR1 MNHNS and CDR2 SASEGT. DNA of the CDR3: TGTGCCAGCAGTGGAATCCGAGGGACAGGGGAGCCAGAGTTT. As protein: CASSGIRGTGEPEF.

V usage is TRBV7-6 and J usage is TRBJ2-1, with 9 bases identical to TRBD2. CDR3 length: 16 residues. The germline CDR1 and CDR2 sequences are SGHVS and FNYEAQ. Losses at the gene ends were 5 bases for V and 2 bases for J; bases not matched to a gene: 7. The CDR3 bases are TGTGCCAGCAGCCGAAGACTAGCGGCCCCCTACAATGAGCAGTTCTTC. This gives the protein CASSRRLAAPYNEQFF.

The chain is built from TRBV25-1 and TRBJ1-2; the D gene is possibly TRBD1 (5 bases). CDR1 and CDR2 (germline): MGHDK, SYGVNS. The CDR3 is made up of 14 amino acids. V was shortened by 1 base and J by 6 bases, with 12 bases between the two germline ends. As DNA, the CDR3 is TGTGCCAGCAGTGAATCATGGGGCGCAGATGGCTACACCTTC. It translates to CASSESWGADGYTF.

This sequence joins TRBV28 and TRBJ2-1, with a possible D match to TRBD1 (5 bases). Germline CDR1 is MDHEN and CDR2 is SYDVKM. The CDR3 runs 13 residues. The ends were cut back, 8 bases at V and 2 bases at J, with 10 bases in the middle. The CDR3 nucleotides read TGTGCCAGCTACACAGGCGCCTACAATGAGCAGTTCTTC. It is translated as CASYTGAYNEQFF.

V is TRBV20-1 and J is TRBJ1-1; weak D call: TRBD1 (5 bases). V was cut by 3 bases and J by 7 bases, with 9 bases left in between. The CDR3 extends over 11 amino acids. Germline CDR1 is DFQATT and CDR2 is SNEGSKA (reference sequence). The CDR3 region is CSASSGHEAFF. Here the CDR3 DNA reads TGCAGTGCTAGTTCCGGACATGAAGCTTTCTTT.

V and J are TRBV28 and TRBJ2-1; 9 bases agree with TRBD1. CDR1 MDHEN and CDR2 SYDVKM come from the germline V gene. V was clipped by 2 bases and J by 7 bases; unmatched bases: 9. The CDR3 extends over 16 amino acids. The DNA of the CDR3 is TGTGCCAGCAGTTTACTTGGGACAGGGCGAAGAAATGAGCAGTTCTTC. Protein sequence: CASSLLGTGRRNEQFF.

The genes are TRBV9 and TRBJ2-2; no clear D. Germline V gene lookup returns CDR1 SGDLS and CDR2 YYNGEE. V shed 0 bases and J shed 4 bases, with 22 bases lying between them. This CDR3 region has 19 residues. The chain's CDR3 is CASSVEPVGLSLITGELFF. Here the CDR3 DNA reads TGTGCCAGCAGCGTAGAGCCCGTTGGTCTATCCCTGATCACCGGGGAGCTGTTTTTT.